This TCR beta chain emerged from a study of blood T cell repertoires in COVID-19 (dated by TCRdb to about 2020). About the full investigation: The collaborator samples originated in the United States, Italy and Spain and spanned the acute and convalescent phases of COVID-19. The material from the prospective study consisted of cDNA or gDNA derived from T cells, B-cell-depleted T cells, or PBMCs. HLA class I and class II types, where available, came from metadata supplied by the sample provider rather than from assay-based typing. Nearly every sample came with metadata listing a de-identified subject ID, COVID-19 status, age in years and sex. Samples came from the ongoing ImmuneRACE study (first 160 participants) plus 1,254 subjects from 6 global collaborators. Deeply sampled blood TCRbeta repertoires from subjects exposed to, actively infected with, or recovered from COVID-19 were included in the dataset. The repertoires were released in a freely available public database intended as a resource for research on the immune response to SARS-CoV-2.

What the study reported, not specific to this receptor: How much clinical and demographic metadata was included differed by source and by participant, and the metadata was provided uncurated.

Participants in the prospective study were enrolled through a virtual design, were aged about 18 to 100 years, and lived in 24 United States geographic areas. In the prospective study, cohorts were assigned on the basis of participant-reported clinical history obtained from a screening survey and a study questionnaire. Recovered participants in ImmuneRACE Cohort 3 were defined as having two consecutive negative NP/OP PCR tests, clearance from a healthcare professional, or resolution of symptoms. In the prospective study, mobile phlebotomists collected whole blood, serum and a nasopharyngeal or oropharyngeal swab from each participant. Additional blood draws and questionnaires over an approximately two-month period could optionally be provided by prospective study participants. Prospective study blood samples were shipped either frozen or at room temperature before DNA extraction. TCRbeta CDR3 regions were amplified from genomic DNA by means of the immunoSEQ Assay, a bias-controlled multiplex PCR. In the authors' own workflow: Within the assay, amplification of reference gene primers was used to estimate how many nucleated cells each sample contained. To quantify the absolute abundance of each unique TCRbeta CDR3 rearrangement, sequence reads were collapsed and filtered. For each sample, productive Simpson clonality was calculated by taking the square root of Simpson's diversity index across productive rearrangements. Held by TCRdb, this immuneACCESS table contains in-frame sequences only and omits some clones. Under half of the omission traces to an unresolved V gene where checked; the cause of the rest is unknown. Clone size and the V and J calls come from that table; the DNA yielded D and trimming. The sample data list nearly 400,000 clones, and roughly 86% of these were observed just once. About 1.8% of the sample is in the top ten clones.

Details on this clone: Its antigen is still unknown. No qualities accompany the bases; no much larger clone lies one base away.

Sequenced: PBMCs or T cells enriched from blood (not recorded which). This receptor was taken from a woman in her 30s who had recovered from COVID-19.

The bases are TGCGCCAGCAGCCACCCGGTGCGGGGTAGCTCTGGAAACACCATATATTTT. Translated, this gives CASSHPVRGSSGNTIYF. The rearranged segments are TRBV4-1 and TRBJ1-3; the D gene lacks a confident call. The V end loses 3 bases and the J end loses 0 bases, and a stretch of 15 bases separates them. Taken from cysteine to phenylalanine, the CDR3 has 17 residues. The read is trimmed to its CDR3 DNA, 51 bases read in frame from base 1. CDR1 and CDR2 (MGHRA, YSYEKL) derive from the germline V gene.